The 27 T cell receptor beta chains below come from one sample, sequenced in a study of T cell changes during pregnancy in multiple sclerosis. Sequenced by immunoSEQ multiplex PCR; TCRdb stores in-frame clones only, minus some. The sample yields some 67,000 clones, 80% to 95% seen once. The sequencing used peripheral blood, collected in the first trimester of pregnancy. These TCRs come from a female donor with multiple sclerosis, enrolled in a pregnancy study.

This rearrangement joins TRBV28 to TRBJ1-2; D uncertain. CDR3 length: 15 amino acids. V was clipped by 4 bases and J by 3 bases, with 15 bases between them. Germline V gives CDR1 MDHEN, CDR2 SYDVKM. Written as DNA, the CDR3 is TGTGCCAGCAGTTCCACGACACCTACCCACTATGGCTACACCTTC. Amino acids: CASSSTTPTHYGYTF.

The chain employs TRBV13 and TRBJ1-6, with D unresolved. Germline V gives CDR1 PRHDT, CDR2 FYEKMQ (reference sequence). Trimming took 5 bases from V and 5 from J, leaving 19 bases between them. The CDR3 spans 17 residues. The CDR3 spells CASSLSLSGANNSPLHF. In nucleotides, the CDR3 is TGTGCCAGCAGCCTATCCTTATCTGGAGCAAATAATTCACCCCTCCACTTT.

The CDR3: CASGTGGARNTEAFF. The DNA of the CDR3 is TGCGCCAGCGGGACAGGGGGCGCGAGGAACACTGAAGCTTTCTTT. The gene calls are TRBV10-1 and TRBJ1-1; 12 bases are shared with TRBD1. Per the germline V gene, CDR1 is WNHNN and CDR2 is SYGVQD (reference sequence). The J segment lost 1 base and the V segment lost 8 bases, leaving 5 bases of the junction unmatched. This CDR3 comprises 15 residues.

The rearrangement uses TRBV9 and TRBJ1-1; 10 positions agree with TRBD1. Germline-derived CDR1 and CDR2 are SGDLS and YYNGEE. This CDR3 region has 16 residues. V lost 4 bases to trimming and J lost 6 bases; unmatched junction nucleotides: 12. CDR3 region: CASSPGVGQGLAEAFF. For the CDR3, the DNA is TGTGCCAGCAGCCCGGGGGTGGGACAGGGGCTCGCTGAAGCTTTCTTT.

V usage is TRBV9 and J usage is TRBJ1-4; unclear D gene. V was cut by 0 bases and J by 4 bases, with 10 bases left in between. CDR1 is SGDLS and CDR2 is YYNGEE in the germline V gene. The CDR3 length is 15 residues. The CDR3 sequence: CASSVGSRYNEKLFF. CDR3 DNA sequence: TGTGCCAGCAGCGTAGGGAGTCGGTATAATGAAAAACTGTTTTTT.

The chain carries TRBV30 and TRBJ2-4; D gene unclear. The CDR3 length is 13 residues. Trimming cost V 4 bases and J 2 bases, with 9 bases left between them. The germline gives CDR1 GTSNPN, CDR2 SVGIG (reference sequence). This CDR3 is CAWNLDPKNIQYF. In nucleotides, the CDR3 is TGTGCCTGGAACCTAGATCCCAAAAACATTCAGTACTTC.

For the CDR3, the DNA is TGTGCCAGTAGCAGGGGGCGGAATGAGCAGTTCTTC. Encoded protein: CASSRGRNEQFF. This chain joins TRBV19 and TRBJ2-1; 8 positions agree with TRBD1. The CDR3 is 12 amino acids. CDR1 and CDR2 (germline): LNHDA, SQIVND (reference sequence). The ends lost 6 bases at V and 7 bases at J; junction bases unmatched: 2.

J is TRBJ2-5 and V is TRBV6-1; 7 nucleotides line up with TRBD1. The CDR3 is 15 residues long. Per germline, CDR1 MNHNS and CDR2 SASEGT. The J segment lost 7 bases and the V segment lost 1 base, leaving 9 bases of the junction unmatched. This chain's CDR3 is CASSEEVRGLGTQYF. The DNA of the CDR3 is TGTGCCAGCAGTGAAGAAGTGAGGGGGCTGGGGACCCAGTACTTC.

This chain joins TRBV28 and TRBJ2-7; 11 bases match TRBD1. Germline values: CDR1 MDHEN, CDR2 SYDVKM. The CDR3 has 15 residues. With V trimmed by 2 bases and J by 7 bases, 7 bases remained unmatched. The CDR3 nucleotides are TGTGCCAGCAGTTTACCCGGGACAGGGGGACGTGAGCAGTACTTC. Translating it yields CASSLPGTGGREQYF. The entire variable domain, with the rest obtained from reference TRBV28 and TRBJ2-7, is as follows: DVKVTQSSRYLVKRTGEKVFLECVQDMDHENMFWYRQDPGLGLRLIYFSYDVKMKEKGDIPEGYSVSREKKERFSLILESASTNQTSMYLCASSLPGTGGREQYFGPGTRLTVT.

The chain couples TRBV27 to TRBJ2-7; 7 bases match TRBD1. Germline CDR1 MNHEY, CDR2 SMNVEV (reference sequence). With V trimmed by 5 bases and J by 5 bases, 9 bases remained unmatched. The CDR3 length is 14 residues. In nucleotides, the CDR3 is TGTGCCAGCAGTCTCAGGGGGAGTGCTAACGAGCAGTACTTC. Translated: CASSLRGSANEQYF.

This clone is a singleton in its sample. The chain has TRBV27 and TRBJ1-2; no clear D gene. Per germline, CDR1 MNHEY and CDR2 SMNVEV (reference sequence). The CDR3 consists of 13 residues. V dropped 5 bases and J dropped 6 bases, with 13 bases sitting between them. CDR3 DNA: TGTGCCAGCAGTCGCCCGGATCGGGATGGCTACACCTTC. Its protein product is CASSRPDRDGYTF.

This chain uses TRBV10-2 with TRBJ1-4; 7 nucleotides align to TRBD1. Germline V gene data show CDR1 as WSHSY and CDR2 as SAAADI. V dropped 6 bases and J dropped 2; count of bases not matched to a gene: 3. The CDR3 totals 14 residues. The CDR3 DNA follows: TGCGCCAGCAGCTTGACAGGGACTAATGAAAAACTGTTTTTT. Encoded protein: CASSLTGTNEKLFF.

This rearrangement joins TRBV27 to TRBJ2-6, with D unclear. Germline V lookup: CDR1 MNHEY, CDR2 SMNVEV (reference sequence). The length of the CDR3 is 16 residues. V was shortened by 4 bases and J by 0 bases, with 10 bases between the two germline ends. The CDR3 spells CASSWFPSSGANVLTF. The DNA for the CDR3 is TGTGCCAGCAGTTGGTTCCCGAGCTCTGGGGCCAACGTCCTGACTTTC.

V usage is TRBV6-5 and J usage is TRBJ1-3, with 7 positions matching TRBD1. This CDR3 spans 15 amino acids. Per germline, CDR1 MNHEY and CDR2 SVGAGI. J gave up 2 bases and V 5 bases, and 6 bases lay outside the gene matches. The CDR3: CASSRGGSTGNTIYF. In DNA, the CDR3 is TGTGCCAGCAGTAGAGGGGGCTCTACTGGAAACACCATATATTTT.

The gene calls are TRBV7-2 and TRBJ1-5; no clear D. Trimming took 4 bases from V and 7 from J, leaving 11 bases between them. The CDR3 runs to 13 residues. Germline V gene data show CDR1 as SGHTA and CDR2 as FQGNSA. DNA of the CDR3: TGTGCCAGCAGCTCTCGGGGTAACCAGCCCCAGCATTTT. It codes for CASSSRGNQPQHF.

This chain links TRBV10-1 with TRBJ1-1; a weak D match, TRBD1 (6 bases). The CDR3 is 17 amino acids. Trimming removed 6 bases at V and 0 bases at J, with 20 bases between. Germline V lookup: CDR1 WNHNN, CDR2 SYGVQD (reference sequence). The CDR3 nucleotides are TGCGCCAGCAGCCCCTTCGAACCAGGGGCCATGAACACTGAAGCTTTCTTT. This translates into CASSPFEPGAMNTEAFF.

The chain has TRBV5-4 and TRBJ1-2, with 7 positions matching TRBD1. Germline CDR1 reads SGHNT; CDR2 reads YYREEE (reference sequence). The CDR3 contains 15 residues. V shed 4 bases, J shed 11 bases, and the junction held 17 bases outside the gene matches. CDR3 region: CASSPTTTPGQHYTF. The CDR3 bases are TGTGCCAGCAGCCCTACCACGACCCCGGGACAGCATTACACCTTC.

The V gene is TRBV19, the J gene TRBJ2-1; 7 positions agree with TRBD2. The CDR3 covers 15 residues. The V gene end was trimmed by 2 bases and the J gene end by 4 bases; junction bases not matched to a gene: 5. Germline CDR1 and CDR2: LNHDA and SQIVND (reference sequence). The DNA for the CDR3 is TGTGCCAGTAGTATATCTAGCGGAGTATACAATGAGCAGTTCTTC. Protein product: CASSISSGVYNEQFF. The whole variable domain, filled in from reference TRBV19 and TRBJ2-1, reads DGGITQSPKYLFRKEGQNVTLSCEQNLNHDAMYWYRQDPGQGLRLIYYSQIVNDFQKGDIAEGYSVSREKKESFPLTVTSAQKNPTAFYLCASSISSGVYNEQFFGPGTRLTVL.

The chain employs TRBV5-1 and TRBJ1-2; perhaps TRBD1 as D (5 bases). The germline V gene encodes CDR1 SGHRS and CDR2 YFSETQ. The germline V and J ends were trimmed by 7 bases and 2 bases, with 15 bases remaining between them. The CDR3 contains 14 residues. As DNA, the CDR3 is TGCGCCAGCTTTTTGACGGGACTGAACTATGGCTACACCTTC. Amino acids: CASFLTGLNYGYTF.

The rearrangement links TRBV5-1 to TRBJ2-3; 8 positions agree with TRBD2. J lost 4 bases, V lost 0 bases, and 7 bases had no gene match. The CDR3 covers 16 residues. Germline V gives CDR1 SGHRS, CDR2 YFSETQ. The CDR3 is CASSLERAGGPDTQYF. The DNA for the CDR3 is TGCGCCAGCAGCTTGGAGCGGGCGGGAGGTCCAGATACGCAGTATTTT.

J is TRBJ2-5 and V is TRBV30; tentatively, D is TRBD2 (5 bases). CDR1 GTSNPN and CDR2 SVGIG come from the germline V gene (reference sequence). CDR3 length equals 12 residues. Trimming took off 0 bases at V and 7 bases at J, with 9 bases between the two ends. CDR3 loop: CAWSVPGGTQYF. CDR3 in DNA: TGTGCCTGGAGTGTACCTGGAGGGACCCAGTACTTC.

V and J are TRBV25-1 and TRBJ2-5, with 10 positions matching TRBD2. With V trimmed by 4 bases and J by 2 bases, 4 bases remained unmatched. This CDR3 spans 15 amino acids. The germline V gene encodes CDR1 MGHDK and CDR2 SYGVNS. The CDR3 is CASSGAGGEQETQYF. CDR3 nucleotide sequence: TGTGCCAGCAGTGGAGCGGGAGGGGAACAAGAGACCCAGTACTTC.

The rearrangement uses TRBV6-5 and TRBJ2-7; 7 bases fit TRBD1. Germline V gene lookup returns CDR1 MNHEY and CDR2 SVGAGI. V trimming: 6 bases; J trimming: 7 bases; junction bases outside the gene matches: 12. This CDR3 contains 14 residues. The CDR3 region has the DNA TGTGCCAGCAGATCACCCGGCGAGGACAGGGAGCAGTACTTC. Amino acids: CASRSPGEDREQYF.

The chain recombines TRBV25-1 with TRBJ2-3, with TRBD1 as a possible D gene (6 bases). This CDR3 has 16 residues. V lost 4 bases, J lost 5 bases, and 19 bases lay in between. Germline CDR1 reads MGHDK; CDR2 reads SYGVNS. The CDR3 reads CASSGTEHTGGDTQYF. DNA of the CDR3: TGTGCCAGCAGTGGGACAGAGCATACAGGTGGAGATACGCAGTATTTT.

This rearrangement joins TRBV11-2 to TRBJ1-4, with D unresolved. The germline V gene has CDR1 SGHAT and CDR2 FQNNGV. The CDR3 covers 13 residues. Trimming removed 6 bases from V and 8 bases from J, with 13 bases in between. Here the CDR3 DNA reads TGTGCCAGCAGGACGAGGGCATGGGAAAAACTGTTTTTT. Translated, it gives CASRTRAWEKLFF.

The chain combines TRBV9 with TRBJ2-1, with D perhaps TRBD1 (6 bases). CDR3 size: 15 residues. V was shortened by 2 bases and J by 10 bases, with 19 bases between the two germline ends. CDR1 and CDR2 (germline): SGDLS, YYNGEE. DNA for the CDR3: TGTGCCAGCAGCGTGGGGCCATCAAATGGGGGCGAGCAGTTCTTC. Amino acid sequence: CASSVGPSNGGEQFF.

This clone was found once. J is TRBJ2-5 and V is TRBV28, with D perhaps matching TRBD2 (5 bases). V dropped 3 bases and J dropped 0 bases, with 8 bases sitting between them. The CDR3 sequence is 14 residues long. The germline V gene encodes CDR1 MDHEN and CDR2 SYDVKM. The DNA for the CDR3 is TGTGCCAGCAGTTTCCCGGGGTACCAAGAGACCCAGTACTTC. Translation gives CASSFPGYQETQYF. Looking up the rest from reference TRBV28 and TRBJ2-5 gives the full variable domain: DVKVTQSSRYLVKRTGEKVFLECVQDMDHENMFWYRQDPGLGLRLIYFSYDVKMKEKGDIPEGYSVSREKKERFSLILESASTNQTSMYLCASSFPGYQETQYFGPGTRLLVL.